A selection of T cell receptor beta chains follows, all from one sample in a study of brain T cells in children with intractable seizures. The repertoire was sequenced with immunoSEQ multiplex PCR; TCRdb's copy has only in-frame clones and lacks some. The sample includes about 80,000 clones, under 95% seen only once; the top ten take around 24%. This material consisted of peripheral blood, taken at surgery. The receptors come from a girl aged 2-10 years with Rasmussen encephalitis and intractable seizures. CDR3s include the opening cysteine and the closing phenylalanine or tryptophan. Each record gives: CDR3 protein, CDR3 DNA, D gene, J gene, V gene, clone size. D genes are given only for firm matches. Clone size is not always given. Where it is, it says once, few, many or a class for expanded clones.

CDR3 protein: CASSPLRGESYEQYF
CDR3 DNA: TGTGCCAGCTCACCACTGAGGGGCGAGTCCTACGAGCAGTACTTC
D gene: .
J gene: TRBJ2-7
V gene: TRBV18
clone size: .

CDR3 protein: CASSSGVWTEAFF
CDR3 DNA: TGTGCCAGCAGCTCAGGGGTATGGACTGAAGCTTTCTTT
D gene: .
J gene: TRBJ1-1
V gene: TRBV7-8
clone size: .

CDR3 protein: CASSGAGGDYSNQPQHF
CDR3 DNA: TGTGCCAGCAGTGGGGCAGGGGGGGATTATAGCAATCAGCCCCAGCATTTT
D gene: TRBD1
J gene: TRBJ1-5
V gene: TRBV6-1
clone size: many

CDR3 protein: CASSVTSGGRDEQFF
CDR3 DNA: TGTGCCAGCAGCGTAACTAGCGGGGGACGGGATGAGCAGTTCTTC
D gene: TRBD2
J gene: TRBJ2-1
V gene: TRBV9
clone size: .

CDR3 protein: CASSKTSGTFNEQFF
CDR3 DNA: TGTGCCAGCAGCAAGACTAGCGGGACCTTTAATGAGCAGTTCTTC
D gene: TRBD2
J gene: TRBJ2-1
V gene: TRBV7-9
clone size: .

CDR3 protein: CASKGGGGNQPQHF
CDR3 DNA: TGTGCCTCAAAGGGCGGAGGCGGGAATCAGCCCCAGCATTTT
D gene: .
J gene: TRBJ1-5
V gene: TRBV10-3
clone size: once

CDR3 protein: CASSVVGSDTQYF
CDR3 DNA: TGTGCCAGCAGCGTAGTAGGGTCAGATACGCAGTATTTT
D gene: .
J gene: TRBJ2-3
V gene: TRBV9
clone size: .

CDR3 protein: CASSQGYGYTF
CDR3 DNA: TGTGCCAGCAGCCAGGGTTATGGCTACACCTTC
D gene: .
J gene: TRBJ1-2
V gene: TRBV3-1/TRBV3-2
clone size: few

CDR3 protein: CASSPDRGGSPLHF
CDR3 DNA: TGTGCCAGCTCACCGGACAGGGGAGGCTCACCCCTCCACTTT
D gene: TRBD1
J gene: TRBJ1-6
V gene: TRBV18
clone size: .

CDR3 protein: CSVGLGAYNEQFF
CDR3 DNA: TGCAGCGTCGGACTAGGGGCCTACAATGAGCAGTTCTTC
D gene: TRBD2
J gene: TRBJ2-1
V gene: TRBV29-1
clone size: .

CDR3 protein: CASSYRNPNQPQHF
CDR3 DNA: TGTGCCAGCAGTTACAGGAATCCAAATCAGCCCCAGCATTTT
D gene: .
J gene: TRBJ1-5
V gene: TRBV6-6
clone size: .

CDR3 protein: CASGSGYEQYF
CDR3 DNA: TGTGCCAGCGGTTCGGGGTACGAGCAGTACTTC
D gene: .
J gene: TRBJ2-7
V gene: TRBV6-5
clone size: .

CDR3 protein: CASSLGANRISYEQYF
CDR3 DNA: TGTGCCAGCAGCTTAGGGGCTAACCGAATCTCCTACGAGCAGTACTTC
D gene: .
J gene: TRBJ2-7
V gene: TRBV7-2
clone size: .

CDR3 protein: CASSWDREAFF
CDR3 DNA: TGTGCCAGCAGCTGGGACAGAGAAGCTTTCTTT
D gene: TRBD1
J gene: TRBJ1-1
V gene: TRBV7-9
clone size: once

CDR3 protein: CASSLYQGRSNNSPLHF
CDR3 DNA: TGTGCCAGCAGTTTATACCAGGGTCGGAGTAATAATTCACCCCTCCACTTT
D gene: .
J gene: TRBJ1-6
V gene: TRBV28
clone size: .

CDR3 protein: CASSGRLGEKLFF
CDR3 DNA: TGTGCCAGCAGCGGTCGGTTGGGTGAAAAACTGTTTTTT
D gene: .
J gene: TRBJ1-4
V gene: TRBV13
clone size: .

CDR3 protein: CSVGGAGEAFF
CDR3 DNA: TGCAGCGTTGGGGGGGCAGGAGAAGCTTTCTTT
D gene: .
J gene: TRBJ1-1
V gene: TRBV29-1
clone size: .

CDR3 protein: CASRNLQGRGYTF
CDR3 DNA: TGTGCCAGCAGAAACCTACAGGGTAGGGGCTACACCTTC
D gene: .
J gene: TRBJ1-2
V gene: TRBV27
clone size: .

CDR3 protein: CASSLGVNTEAFF
CDR3 DNA: TGCGCCAGCAGCTTGGGGGTGAACACTGAAGCTTTCTTT
D gene: .
J gene: TRBJ1-1
V gene: TRBV5-1
clone size: .

CDR3 protein: CASSRISGTNEKLFF
CDR3 DNA: TGCGCCAGCAGCCGAATTTCAGGGACTAATGAAAAACTGTTTTTT
D gene: .
J gene: TRBJ1-4
V gene: TRBV5-1
clone size: once

CDR3 protein: CASSTGSESNEQFF
CDR3 DNA: TGTGCCAGCAGCACAGGGTCGGAAAGCAATGAGCAGTTCTTC
D gene: .
J gene: TRBJ2-1
V gene: TRBV6-4
clone size: .